This entry features one T cell receptor (beta chain) sequence. Its antigen remains unidentified. No base qualities exist here, and no much larger clone lies one base off it. TCRbeta CDR3 regions were amplified from genomic DNA using the immunoSEQ Assay, a bias-controlled multiplex PCR. The authors' analysis ran thus. Within the assay, amplification of reference gene primers was used to estimate how many nucleated cells each sample contained. To quantify the absolute abundance of each unique TCRbeta CDR3 rearrangement, sequence reads were collapsed and filtered. Productive Simpson clonality was computed per sample as the square root of Simpson's diversity index over productive rearrangements. The table comes from immuneACCESS by way of TCRdb, which keeps in-frame sequences with V and J called. Part of the clones is missing from these tables; in studies checked, under half for an unresolved V gene and the rest for unknown reasons. V, J and clone size reflect that table, while D and trimming were determined from the DNA. Present in this sample are about 40,000 clones, roughly 85% of which were seen just once. Together, the top ten hold 4.2% of the sample.

Whole blood was collected in K2EDTA tubes by collaborating institutions according to the institutions' own protocols. For TCRbeta analysis, collaborators shipped samples in one of three forms: frozen whole blood, isolated PBMCs, or DNA extracted from either of those sample types. This sample is part of a study of blood T cell repertoires in COVID-19 (dated by TCRdb to the early 2020s). For the study in its entirety: The collaborator samples originated in the United States, Italy and Spain and spanned the acute and convalescent phases of COVID-19. The material from the prospective study consisted of cDNA or gDNA derived from T cells, B-cell-depleted T cells, or PBMCs. Deeply sampled blood TCRbeta repertoires from subjects exposed to, actively infected with, or recovered from COVID-19 were included in the dataset. The repertoires were made available in a free public database intended to serve as a resource for research on the immune response to SARS-CoV-2. Samples were obtained from the ongoing ImmuneRACE study (first 160 participants) and from about 1,300 subjects provided by 6 global collaborators. Sample metadata almost always included a de-identified subject ID, COVID-19 status, age in years and sex. Where available, HLA class I and class II types were obtained from metadata supplied by the sample provider rather than from assay-based typing. The research as a whole found: The amount of clinical and demographic metadata varied by source and participant and was provided uncurated.

V is trimmed back by 5 bases and J by 3 bases, and the junction contains 4 bases that no gene match accounts for. The CDR3 sequence holds 13 residues, the cysteine and phenylalanine included. The read is trimmed to its CDR3 DNA, 39 bases read in frame from base 1. This clonotype was obtained from a woman aged 70-85 years with acute or convalescent COVID-19. Sequencing used peripheral blood. The sequence links TRBV12-3 or TRBV12-4 to TRBJ2-7; 7 of the junction bases match TRBD1. The CDR3 corresponds to CASSPGQYYEQYF. The sequenced DNA is TGTGCCAGCAGTCCGGGACAGTACTACGAGCAGTACTTC.